The 9 T cell receptor beta chains listed next were all sequenced from one sample in a study of shared clonotypes between healthy human individuals. The data were produced by immunoSEQ multiplex PCR, yet TCRdb's version contains in-frame clones alone and is incomplete. This sample has approximately 650,000 clones, with roughly 96% found just once. Naive CD8 cells lacked CD45RO and underwent positive selection for CCR7, leaving out terminally differentiated effector memory CD45RA+ cells. The specimen sequenced was naive CD8+ T cells sorted from blood. The receptors come from a woman under 40 in good health.

This chain connects TRBV5-7 to TRBJ1-1; no definite D call. TRBV5-7 belongs to the ORF category, with a function that is uncertain. The length of the CDR3 is 11 residues. V was shortened by 2 bases and J by 3 bases, with 2 bases between the two germline ends. The DNA for the CDR3 is TGTGCCAGCAGCTTTTACACTGAAGCTTTCTTT. This gives the protein CASSFYTEAFF.

The rearrangement links TRBV7-2 to TRBJ2-1; D not certain. This CDR3 has 11 amino acids. V was pared by 1 base and J by 10 bases, with 5 bases between. The germline V gene encodes CDR1 SGHTA and CDR2 FQGNSA. The CDR3 here is CASSLDGEQFF. In nucleotides, the CDR3 is TGTGCCAGCAGCTTAGATGGGGAGCAGTTCTTC.

V and J are TRBV10-1 and TRBJ1-3; D is unclear. The CDR3 covers 14 residues. Trimming removed 8 bases at V and 0 bases at J, with 11 bases between. CDR1 is WNHNN and CDR2 is SYGVQD in the germline V gene (reference sequence). For the CDR3, the DNA is TGCGCCAGCTCCCAGACGGTCTCTGGAAACACCATATATTTT. Translating it yields CASSQTVSGNTIYF.

The V gene is TRBV14, the J gene TRBJ2-5, with 7 bases matching TRBD2. The J segment lost 5 bases and the V segment lost 1 base, leaving 7 bases of the junction unmatched. This CDR3 is built from 15 residues. CDR1 and CDR2 from the germline V gene are SGHDN and FVKESK. The CDR3 DNA reads as TGTGCCAGCAGCCAAGCGGGAGGCCTGGAGGAGACCCAGTACTTC. It encodes CASSQAGGLEETQYF.

About this clone: Other DNA sequences in this sample translate to the same CDR3. The CDR3 sequence: CASSVTGGNQPQHF. The CDR3 DNA follows: TGTGCCAGCAGTGTGACAGGCGGCAATCAGCCCCAGCATTTT. This sequence joins TRBV27 and TRBJ1-5; tentative D call: TRBD1 (6 bases). CDR1 and CDR2 from the germline V gene are MNHEY and SMNVEV (reference sequence). This CDR3 spans 14 amino acids. Trimming pared 5 bases from V and 2 bases from J, leaving 10 bases between.

The rearrangement links TRBV30 to TRBJ2-7; 10 bases map to TRBD2. This CDR3 is 15 amino acids long. Looked up from germline, CDR1 is GTSNPN and CDR2 is SVGIG (reference sequence). The trim removed 2 bases at V and 1 base at J, leaving 5 bases unmatched. The CDR3 nucleotides are TGTGCCTGGAGTCTTCTAGCGGGAGCTTCCTACGAGCAGTACTTC. As protein: CAWSLLAGASYEQYF.

This clone was counted only a few times. The chain carries TRBV11-2 and TRBJ1-1; D is unresolved. Germline V gives CDR1 SGHAT, CDR2 FQNNGV. The CDR3 spans 11 residues. Trimming left V 4 bases short and J 5 bases short, with 5 bases between. This CDR3 is CASSSGTEAFF. DNA for the CDR3: TGTGCCAGCAGCTCAGGAACTGAAGCTTTCTTT. The full variable domain, in which reference TRBV11-2 and TRBJ1-1 provide the parts outside the CDR3, is EAGVAQSPRYKIIEKRQSVAFWCNPISGHATLYWYQQILGQGPKLLIQFQNNGVVDDSQLPKDRFSAERLKGVDSTLKIQPAKLEDSAVYLCASSSGTEAFFGQGTRLTVV.

V usage is TRBV6-6 and J usage is TRBJ2-2, with D uncertain. Germline CDR1 is MNHNY and CDR2 is SVGAGI (reference sequence). There are 15 residues in the CDR3. The germline V and J ends were trimmed by 3 bases and 2 bases, with 10 bases remaining between them. The CDR3 is CASSYDGGNTGELFF. The CDR3 DNA follows: TGTGCCAGCAGTTATGATGGCGGAAACACCGGGGAGCTGTTTTTT.

The CDR3: CASSITETMEETQYF. For the CDR3, the DNA is TGTGCCAGCAGCATTACGGAGACCATGGAAGAGACCCAGTACTTC. V gene TRBV5-4 combines with J gene TRBJ2-5, with D unclear. Between the trimmed V and J ends, which lost 4 bases and 3 bases, there was a span of 16 bases. Germline V gene data show CDR1 as SGHNT and CDR2 as YYREEE (reference sequence). This CDR3 has 15 amino acids. Together with reference TRBV5-4 and TRBJ2-5, the CDR3 gives the full variable domain: ETGVTQSPTHLIKTRGQQVTLRCSSQSGHNTVSWYQQALGQGPQFIFQYYREEENGRGNFPPRFSGLQFPNYSSELNVNALELDDSALYLCASSITETMEETQYFGPGTRLLVL.